This T cell receptor beta chain was captured in a study of cytomegalovirus exposure and HLA in healthy donors. Points on this clone: The antigen is unknown.

Sequencing used immunoSEQ multiplex PCR; TCRdb keeps in-frame clones, though not all of them. Here the sample spans tens of thousands of clones, more than 75% being singletons. The CDR3 sequence is 17 residues long. The germline gives CDR1 SGHDN, CDR2 FVKESK. V was pared by 4 bases and J by 0 bases, with 9 bases of the junction left unmatched. Points from the study as a whole: According to a subsequent analysis, TCR clusters from the first cohort were inclined to appear together in the roughly 130 validation repertoires.

Separation from the roughly 700-subject first cohort characterized the roughly 120-subject validation cohort, to which the donors belonged. V usage is TRBV14 and J usage is TRBJ2-7, with 10 bases matching TRBD2. Sequencing used PBMCs. The clonotype was recovered from a man under 40 in good health and CMV-seronegative. In DNA form, the CDR3 reads TGTGCCAGCAGCCGAATTACTAGCGGGAAAGTCTCCTACGAGCAGTACTTC. Residues: CASSRITSGKVSYEQYF.